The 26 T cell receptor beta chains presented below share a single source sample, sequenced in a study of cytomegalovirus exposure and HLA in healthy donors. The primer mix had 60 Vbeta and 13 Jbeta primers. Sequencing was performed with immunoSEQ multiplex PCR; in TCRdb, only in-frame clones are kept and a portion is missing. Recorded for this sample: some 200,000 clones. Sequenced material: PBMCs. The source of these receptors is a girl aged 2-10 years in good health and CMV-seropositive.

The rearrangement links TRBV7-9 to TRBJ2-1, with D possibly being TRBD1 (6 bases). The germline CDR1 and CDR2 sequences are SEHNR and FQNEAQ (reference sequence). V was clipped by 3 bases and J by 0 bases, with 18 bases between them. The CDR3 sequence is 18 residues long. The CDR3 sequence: CASSFRGGLSSSYNEQFF. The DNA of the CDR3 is TGTGCCAGCAGCTTTCGAGGGGGTCTCTCGTCCTCCTACAATGAGCAGTTCTTC. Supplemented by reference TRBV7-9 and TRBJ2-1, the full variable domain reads DTGVSQNPRHKITKRGQNVTFRCDPISEHNRLYWYRQTLGQGPEFLTYFQNEAQLEKSRLLSDRFSAERPKGSFSTLEIQRTEQGDSAMYLCASSFRGGLSSSYNEQFFGPGTRLTVL.

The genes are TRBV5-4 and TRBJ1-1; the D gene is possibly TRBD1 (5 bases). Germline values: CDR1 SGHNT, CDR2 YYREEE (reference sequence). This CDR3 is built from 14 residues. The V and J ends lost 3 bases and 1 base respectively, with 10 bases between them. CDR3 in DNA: TGTGCCAGCAGCTCCCCAGGGCCGAACACTGAAGCTTTCTTT. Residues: CASSSPGPNTEAFF.

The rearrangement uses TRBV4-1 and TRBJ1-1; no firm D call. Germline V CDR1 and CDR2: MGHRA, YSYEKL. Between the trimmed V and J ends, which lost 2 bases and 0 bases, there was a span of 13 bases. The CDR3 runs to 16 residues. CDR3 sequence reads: CASSQTVAAMNTEAFF. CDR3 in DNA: TGCGCCAGCAGCCAAACAGTGGCCGCAATGAACACTGAAGCTTTCTTT.

The CDR3, as DNA: TGTGCCAGCAGCCCTTCCCGGACAGGCTGGGAGACCCAGTACTTC. The encoded protein is CASSPSRTGWETQYF. The V gene is TRBV14, the J gene TRBJ2-5; TRBD1 matches at 7 bases. CDR3 length: 15 amino acids. V lost 4 bases to trimming and J lost 5 bases; unmatched junction nucleotides: 10. The V gene's germline CDR1 is SGHDN and CDR2 FVKESK.

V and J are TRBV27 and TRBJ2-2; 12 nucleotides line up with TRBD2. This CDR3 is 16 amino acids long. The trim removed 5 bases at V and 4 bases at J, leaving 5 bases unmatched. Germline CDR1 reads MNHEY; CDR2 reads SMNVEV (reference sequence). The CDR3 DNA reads TGTGCCAGCAGTCAGCTAGCGGGAGGGCCCACCGGGGAGCTGTTTTTT. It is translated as CASSQLAGGPTGELFF.

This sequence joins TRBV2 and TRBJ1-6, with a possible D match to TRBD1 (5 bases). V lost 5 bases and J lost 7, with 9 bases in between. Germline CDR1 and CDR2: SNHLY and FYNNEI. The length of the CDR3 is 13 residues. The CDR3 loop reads CASSSPGNSPLHF. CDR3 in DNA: TGTGCCAGCAGTTCTCCAGGGAATTCACCCCTCCACTTT. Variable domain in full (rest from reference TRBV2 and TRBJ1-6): EPEVTQTPSHQVTQMGQEVILRCVPISNHLYFYWYRQILGQKVEFLVSFYNNEISEKSEIFDDQFSVERPDGSNFTLKIRSTKLEDSAMYFCASSSPGNSPLHFGNGTRLTVT.

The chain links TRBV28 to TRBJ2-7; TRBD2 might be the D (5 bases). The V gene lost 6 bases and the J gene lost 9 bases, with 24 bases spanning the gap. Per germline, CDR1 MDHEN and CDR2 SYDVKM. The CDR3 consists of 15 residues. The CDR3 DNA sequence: TGTGCCAGCAGATTTAAAACGCCGGGATTTCTGGGGCAGTACTTC. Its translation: CASRFKTPGFLGQYF.

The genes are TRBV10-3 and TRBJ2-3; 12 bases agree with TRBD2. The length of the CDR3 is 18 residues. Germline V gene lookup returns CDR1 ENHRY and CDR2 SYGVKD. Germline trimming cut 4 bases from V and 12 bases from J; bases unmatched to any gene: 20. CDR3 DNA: TGTGCCATCAGTGCCGTCAAAGGCCCGGGACTAGCGGGCCGGTATCAGTATTTT. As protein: CAISAVKGPGLAGRYQYF.

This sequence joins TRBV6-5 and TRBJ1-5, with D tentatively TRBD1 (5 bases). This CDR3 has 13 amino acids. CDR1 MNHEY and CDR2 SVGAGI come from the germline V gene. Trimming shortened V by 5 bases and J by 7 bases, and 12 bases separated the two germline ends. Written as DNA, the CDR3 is TGTGCCAGCAGTGAAGGGTGGGGCCAGCCCCAGCATTTT. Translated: CASSEGWGQPQHF.

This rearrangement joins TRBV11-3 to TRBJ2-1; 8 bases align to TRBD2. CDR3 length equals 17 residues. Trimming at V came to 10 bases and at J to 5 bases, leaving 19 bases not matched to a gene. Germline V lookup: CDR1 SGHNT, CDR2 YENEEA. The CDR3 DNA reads TGTGCCATAAGGGATAACCTGGGGGGACTAGGGAACAATGAGCAGTTCTTC. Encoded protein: CAIRDNLGGLGNNEQFF.

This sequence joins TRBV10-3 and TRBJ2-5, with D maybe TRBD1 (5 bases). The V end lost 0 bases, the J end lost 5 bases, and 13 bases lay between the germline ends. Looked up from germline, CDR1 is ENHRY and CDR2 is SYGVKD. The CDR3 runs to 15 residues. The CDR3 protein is CAISESIGARETQYF. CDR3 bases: TGTGCCATCAGTGAGTCGATTGGGGCCCGGGAGACCCAGTACTTC.

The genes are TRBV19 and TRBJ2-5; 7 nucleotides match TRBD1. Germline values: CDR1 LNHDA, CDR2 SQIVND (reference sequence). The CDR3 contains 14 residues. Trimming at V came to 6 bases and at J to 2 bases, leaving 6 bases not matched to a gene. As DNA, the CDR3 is TGTGCCAGTAGGGTATCAGGGGGTCAAGAGACCCAGTACTTC. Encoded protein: CASRVSGGQETQYF.

The CDR3 DNA reads TGTGCCAGCAGTGCCTTGCAGGGTACACAAGAGACCCAGTACTTC. This gives the protein CASSALQGTQETQYF. The chain carries TRBV6-1 and TRBJ2-5; possible D gene TRBD1, 5 bases. CDR3 length: 15 amino acids. V lost 4 bases to trimming and J lost 2 bases, with 14 bases between them. Germline loops: CDR1 MNHNS, CDR2 SASEGT.

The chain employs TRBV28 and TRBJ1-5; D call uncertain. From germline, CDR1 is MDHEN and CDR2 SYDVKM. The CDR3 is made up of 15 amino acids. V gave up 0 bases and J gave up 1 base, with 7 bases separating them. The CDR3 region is CASSLWGGSNQPQHF. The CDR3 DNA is TGTGCCAGCAGTTTATGGGGAGGGAGCAATCAGCCCCAGCATTTT. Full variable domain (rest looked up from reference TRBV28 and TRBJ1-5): DVKVTQSSRYLVKRTGEKVFLECVQDMDHENMFWYRQDPGLGLRLIYFSYDVKMKEKGDIPEGYSVSREKKERFSLILESASTNQTSMYLCASSLWGGSNQPQHFGDGTRLSIL.

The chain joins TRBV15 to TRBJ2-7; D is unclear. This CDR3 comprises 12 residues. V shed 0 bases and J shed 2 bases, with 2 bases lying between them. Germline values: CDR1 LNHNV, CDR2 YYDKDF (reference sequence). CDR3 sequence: CATSRDTYEQYF. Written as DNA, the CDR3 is TGTGCCACCAGCAGAGATACCTACGAGCAGTACTTC.

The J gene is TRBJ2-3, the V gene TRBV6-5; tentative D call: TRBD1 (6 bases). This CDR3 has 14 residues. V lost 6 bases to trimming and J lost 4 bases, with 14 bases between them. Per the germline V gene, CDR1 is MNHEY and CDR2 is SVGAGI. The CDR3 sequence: CASSPGVSADTQYF. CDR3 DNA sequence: TGTGCCAGCAGCCCAGGGGTGTCAGCAGATACGCAGTATTTT.

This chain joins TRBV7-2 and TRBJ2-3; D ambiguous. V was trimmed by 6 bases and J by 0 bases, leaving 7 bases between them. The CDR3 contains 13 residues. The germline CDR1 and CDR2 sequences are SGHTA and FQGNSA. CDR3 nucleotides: TGTGCCAGCAGGACTCCTAGCACAGATACGCAGTATTTT. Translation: CASRTPSTDTQYF.

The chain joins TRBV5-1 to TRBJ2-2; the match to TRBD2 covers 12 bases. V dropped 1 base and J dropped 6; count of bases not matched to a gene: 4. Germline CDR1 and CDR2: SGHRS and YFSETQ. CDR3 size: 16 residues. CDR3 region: CASSLIRLAGAGELFF. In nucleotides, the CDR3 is TGCGCCAGCAGCTTGATTCGACTAGCGGGAGCCGGGGAGCTGTTTTTT.

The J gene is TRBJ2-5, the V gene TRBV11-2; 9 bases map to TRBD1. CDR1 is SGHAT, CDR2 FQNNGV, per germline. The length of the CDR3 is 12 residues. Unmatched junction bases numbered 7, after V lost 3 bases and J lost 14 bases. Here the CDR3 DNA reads TGTGCCAGCAGCTTCACCGGGACAGGGTACTACTTC. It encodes CASSFTGTGYYF.

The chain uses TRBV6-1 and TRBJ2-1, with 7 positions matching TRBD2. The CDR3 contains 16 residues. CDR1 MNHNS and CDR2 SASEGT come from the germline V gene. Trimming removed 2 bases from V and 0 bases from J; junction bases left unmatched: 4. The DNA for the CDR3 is TGTGCCAGCAGTGAATGGGCGGGAGCCTCCTACAATGAGCAGTTCTTC. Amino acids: CASSEWAGASYNEQFF.

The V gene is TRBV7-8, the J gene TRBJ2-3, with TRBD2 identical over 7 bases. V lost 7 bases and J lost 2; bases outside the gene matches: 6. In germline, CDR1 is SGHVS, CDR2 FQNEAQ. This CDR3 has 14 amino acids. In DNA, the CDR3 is TGTGCCAGCAAGAGGCTAGCGGACACAGATACGCAGTATTTT. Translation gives CASKRLADTDTQYF.

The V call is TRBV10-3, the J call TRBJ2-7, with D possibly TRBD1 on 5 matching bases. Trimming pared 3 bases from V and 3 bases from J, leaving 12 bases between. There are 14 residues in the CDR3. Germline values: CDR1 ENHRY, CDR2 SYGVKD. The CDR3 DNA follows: TGTGCCATCAGTGACAGGGAAACGGGCTACGAGCAGTACTTC. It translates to CAISDRETGYEQYF.

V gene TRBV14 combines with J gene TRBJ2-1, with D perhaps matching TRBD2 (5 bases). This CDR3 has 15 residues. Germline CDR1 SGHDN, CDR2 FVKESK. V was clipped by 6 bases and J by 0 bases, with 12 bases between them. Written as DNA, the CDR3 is TGTGCCAGCAGACCGACTACGAGCTCCTACAATGAGCAGTTCTTC. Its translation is CASRPTTSSYNEQFF.

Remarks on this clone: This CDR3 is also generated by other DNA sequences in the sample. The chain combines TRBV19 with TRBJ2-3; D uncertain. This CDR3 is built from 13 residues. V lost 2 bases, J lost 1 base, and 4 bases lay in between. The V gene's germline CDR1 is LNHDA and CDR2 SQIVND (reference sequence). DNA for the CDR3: TGTGCCAGTAGTATACAGGGCACAGATACGCAGTATTTT. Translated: CASSIQGTDTQYF.

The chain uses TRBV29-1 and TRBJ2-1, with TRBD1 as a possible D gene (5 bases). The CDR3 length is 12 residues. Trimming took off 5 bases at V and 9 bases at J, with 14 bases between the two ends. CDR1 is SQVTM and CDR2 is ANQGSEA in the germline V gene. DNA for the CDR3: TGCAGCGTTAGGTTTGGCCAGGGTGAGCAGTTCTTC. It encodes CSVRFGQGEQFF.

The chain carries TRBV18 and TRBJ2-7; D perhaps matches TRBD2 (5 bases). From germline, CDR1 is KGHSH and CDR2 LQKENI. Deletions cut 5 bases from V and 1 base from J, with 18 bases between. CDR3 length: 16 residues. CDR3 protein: CASSVLRWESSYEQYF. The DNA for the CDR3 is TGTGCCAGCTCAGTCCTCAGGTGGGAGAGTTCCTACGAGCAGTACTTC.